These 32 T cell receptor beta chains were sequenced from one sample in a study of shared clonotypes between healthy human individuals. The data were produced by immunoSEQ multiplex PCR, yet TCRdb's version contains in-frame clones alone and is incomplete. The table lists about 2.1 million clones, 85% to 95% of them singletons, with approximately 1.7% in the top ten. Only CD45RO-negative cells positively selected for CCR7 counted as naive CD8 cells, so terminally differentiated effector memory CD45RA+ cells were excluded. Sequenced input: naive CD8+ T cells from PBMCs. These receptors were taken from a man aged 18 to 29 in good health. Some clones in this sample may be carry-over from other donors' samples.

V usage is TRBV7-2 and J usage is TRBJ2-1, with D perhaps TRBD1 or TRBD2 (5 bases each). With 8 bases removed from V and 8 bases from J, the gap between germline ends came to 22 bases. CDR3 length equals 15 residues. The germline gives CDR1 SGHTA, CDR2 FQGNSA. The CDR3 DNA follows: TGTGCCAGCCTACGGGGACGGCCTCCAGGGTATGAGCAGTTCTTC. It is translated as CASLRGRPPGYEQFF.

This rearrangement joins TRBV5-1 to TRBJ2-7; possible D gene TRBD1, 6 bases. This CDR3 has 16 amino acids. V was clipped by 4 bases and J by 4 bases, with 21 bases between them. Germline loops: CDR1 SGHRS, CDR2 YFSETQ. In nucleotides, the CDR3 is TGCGCCAGCAGCCAGGGGTCCCCAGGGGCCCTATACGAGCAGTACTTC. It specifies CASSQGSPGALYEQYF.

This chain connects TRBV28 to TRBJ2-5; D not certain. Trimming took off 3 bases at V and 7 bases at J, with 12 bases between the two ends. This CDR3 has 13 residues. Germline assignment: CDR1 MDHEN and CDR2 SYDVKM. CDR3 bases: TGTGCCAGCAGTTTTGCCAGCGTAGGGACCCAGTACTTC. This gives the protein CASSFASVGTQYF.

The J gene is TRBJ1-1, the V gene TRBV7-9; D gene unclear. Germline CDR1 is SEHNR and CDR2 is FQNEAQ (reference sequence). Trimming removed 1 base from V and 3 bases from J, with 6 bases in between. The CDR3 is 13 residues long. The CDR3 region is CASSLGTYTEAFF. The CDR3 nucleotides are TGTGCCAGCAGCTTAGGTACGTACACTGAAGCTTTCTTT. Full variable domain (rest looked up from reference TRBV7-9 and TRBJ1-1): DTGVSQNPRHKITKRGQNVTFRCDPISEHNRLYWYRQTLGQGPEFLTYFQNEAQLEKSRLLSDRFSAERPKGSFSTLEIQRTEQGDSAMYLCASSLGTYTEAFFGQGTRLTVV.

The chain carries TRBV29-1 and TRBJ1-1, with unresolved D. This CDR3 is 12 amino acids long. Germline V gene lookup returns CDR1 SQVTM and CDR2 ANQGSEA. V lost 5 bases, J lost 3 bases, and 10 bases lay in between. The chain's CDR3 is CSVFKGYTEAFF. CDR3 DNA: TGCAGCGTTTTTAAGGGTTACACTGAAGCTTTCTTT.

The CDR3 DNA reads as TGTGCCAGCAGTTCTACCCGGGACCATGGATATGAGCAGTTCTTC. Protein sequence: CASSSTRDHGYEQFF. This chain uses TRBV27 with TRBJ2-1; D is perhaps TRBD1 or TRBD2 (5 bases each). The CDR3 length is 15 residues. CDR1 is MNHEY and CDR2 is SMNVEV in the germline V gene (reference sequence). Trimming left V 4 bases short and J 8 bases short, with 18 bases between.

The V and J genes are TRBV7-9 and TRBJ1-2; D gene ambiguous. This CDR3 comprises 15 residues. V was clipped by 1 base and J by 1 base, with 10 bases between them. Per the germline V gene, CDR1 is SEHNR and CDR2 is FQNEAQ (reference sequence). CDR3 nucleotides: TGTGCCAGCAGCTTAGATGGGGTTGGTAACTATGGCTACACCTTC. It translates to CASSLDGVGNYGYTF. The entire variable domain, with the rest obtained from reference TRBV7-9 and TRBJ1-2, is as follows: DTGVSQNPRHKITKRGQNVTFRCDPISEHNRLYWYRQTLGQGPEFLTYFQNEAQLEKSRLLSDRFSAERPKGSFSTLEIQRTEQGDSAMYLCASSLDGVGNYGYTFGSGTRLTVV.

The chain joins TRBV5-1 to TRBJ2-1; possible D gene TRBD1, 6 bases. Germline V lookup: CDR1 SGHRS, CDR2 YFSETQ. V lost 0 bases, J lost 2 bases, and 12 bases lay in between. This CDR3 is 16 amino acids long. Here the CDR3 reads CASSLGIQGAYNEQFF. The CDR3 DNA is TGCGCCAGCAGCTTGGGGATACAGGGCGCCTACAATGAGCAGTTCTTC.

The rearrangement uses TRBV28 and TRBJ1-1; D not resolved. Trimming removed 6 bases at V and 6 bases at J, with 20 bases between. Germline CDR1 MDHEN, CDR2 SYDVKM. There are 15 residues in the CDR3. In DNA, the CDR3 is TGTGCCAGCAGCCTGAATGGGCACCCGGCGGCTGAAGCTTTCTTT. Encoded protein: CASSLNGHPAAEAFF.

The chain combines TRBV6-4 with TRBJ2-6; 10 bases align to TRBD1. The CDR3 spans 17 residues. J was trimmed by 4 bases and V by 6 bases; bases with no gene match: 9. Germline loops: CDR1 MRHNA, CDR2 SNTAGT. CDR3 protein: CASRQTTGGNGANVLTF. CDR3 bases: TGTGCCAGCAGACAAACGACAGGGGGCAACGGGGCCAACGTCCTGACTTTC.

V usage is TRBV7-3 and J usage is TRBJ1-1; D is possibly TRBD1 (6 bases). The CDR3 runs to 14 residues. Germline CDR1 is SGHTA and CDR2 is FQGTGA. V lost 5 bases to trimming and J lost 1 base, with 11 bases between them. The CDR3 nucleotides read TGTGCCAGCAGCCTGACAGGCTCGAACACTGAAGCTTTCTTT. This sequence encodes CASSLTGSNTEAFF.

The V gene is TRBV7-2, the J gene TRBJ1-1; TRBD1 is a possible D gene (5 bases). Deletions cut 0 bases from V and 6 bases from J, with 17 bases between. Germline loops: CDR1 SGHTA, CDR2 FQGNSA. This CDR3 is 16 amino acids long. CDR3 sequence: CASSLASRVWGAEAFF. The CDR3 DNA reads TGTGCCAGCAGCTTAGCGAGCAGGGTTTGGGGCGCTGAAGCTTTCTTT.

This chain joins TRBV6-1 and TRBJ2-7; D is undetermined. V was cut by 10 bases and J by 3 bases, with 10 bases left in between. Germline V gene data show CDR1 as MNHNS and CDR2 as SASEGT. This CDR3 has 11 residues. For the CDR3, the DNA is TGTGCCATAGGGCTTGGCTACGAGCAGTACTTC. It codes for CAIGLGYEQYF.

The CDR3 region is CASSFGGARSSETQYF. In DNA form, the CDR3 reads TGTGCCAGCAGCTTCGGGGGCGCGCGTTCGAGCGAGACCCAGTACTTC. The genes are TRBV7-3 and TRBJ2-5, with D perhaps TRBD1 or TRBD2 (6 bases each). This CDR3 spans 16 amino acids. Looked up from germline, CDR1 is SGHTA and CDR2 is FQGTGA. V was cut by 3 bases and J by 5 bases, with 19 bases left in between. The entire variable domain, with the rest obtained from reference TRBV7-3 and TRBJ2-5, is as follows: GAGVSQTPSNKVTEKGKYVELRCDPISGHTALYWYRQSLGQGPEFLIYFQGTGAADDSGLPNDRFFAVRPEGSVSTLKIQRTERGDSAVYLCASSFGGARSSETQYFGPGTRLLVL.

As to this clone: Other DNA sequences of this sample code for an identical CDR3. The V and J genes are TRBV27 and TRBJ2-3; D not certain. Trimming took off 2 bases at V and 0 bases at J, with 6 bases between the two ends. Germline V gene lookup returns CDR1 MNHEY and CDR2 SMNVEV (reference sequence). The CDR3 runs 14 residues. The chain's CDR3 is CASSLGRSTDTQYF. The CDR3 nucleotides read TGTGCCAGCAGTTTAGGCCGAAGCACAGATACGCAGTATTTT.

This chain connects TRBV4-1 to TRBJ2-7, with 9 bases aligning to TRBD1. The CDR3 sequence is 16 residues long. Looked up from germline, CDR1 is MGHRA and CDR2 is YSYEKL. J was trimmed by 1 base and V by 6 bases; bases with no gene match: 10. This chain's CDR3 is CASSLNRDRASYEQYF. CDR3 coding DNA: TGCGCCAGCAGTTTGAACCGGGACAGGGCTTCCTACGAGCAGTACTTC.

Regarding this clone: The sample contains more than one DNA sequence encoding this CDR3. The rearrangement links TRBV28 to TRBJ1-2; perhaps TRBD1 as D (6 bases). V was cut by 3 bases and J by 4 bases, with 12 bases left in between. This CDR3 spans 14 amino acids. CDR1 is MDHEN and CDR2 is SYDVKM in the germline V gene. In DNA, the CDR3 is TGTGCCAGCAGTTTGGTACGGACAGCCTATGGCTACACCTTC. It is translated as CASSLVRTAYGYTF.

The V call is TRBV6-1, the J call TRBJ1-2, with D uncertain. CDR1 and CDR2 (germline): MNHNS, SASEGT. The length of the CDR3 is 13 residues. The V and J ends lost 2 bases and 8 bases respectively, with 12 bases between them. CDR3 amino acids: CASSEMREDGYTF. The CDR3 DNA sequence: TGTGCCAGCAGTGAAATGAGAGAGGACGGCTACACCTTC.

A single count supports this clone. The chain uses TRBV19 and TRBJ2-7; perhaps TRBD1 as D (5 bases). This CDR3 spans 11 amino acids. Germline CDR1 and CDR2: LNHDA and SQIVND (reference sequence). V was shortened by 11 bases and J by 0 bases, with 8 bases between the two germline ends. CDR3 coding DNA: TGTGCCTCAGGGAACTCCTACGAGCAGTACTTC. It encodes CASGNSYEQYF. Complete variable domain (other parts from reference TRBV19 and TRBJ2-7): DGGITQSPKYLFRKEGQNVTLSCEQNLNHDAMYWYRQDPGQGLRLIYYSQIVNDFQKGDIAEGYSVSREKKESFPLTVTSAQKNPTAFYLCASGNSYEQYFGPGTRLTVT.

This clone was observed a handful of times. The CDR3 nucleotides read TGTGCCAGCAGCACGCGACTAGCGGGAAACAATGAGCAGTTCTTC. Its translation: CASSTRLAGNNEQFF. This chain connects TRBV4-2 to TRBJ2-1; TRBD2 agrees at 11 bases. This CDR3 has 15 residues. V trimming: 5 bases; J trimming: 5 bases; junction bases outside the gene matches: 5. Germline V gene data show CDR1 as LGHNA and CDR2 as YNFKEQ.

The gene calls are TRBV7-9 and TRBJ2-2; no definite D call. The V gene lost 5 bases and the J gene lost 5 bases, with 9 bases spanning the gap. The CDR3 extends over 13 amino acids. The germline gives CDR1 SEHNR, CDR2 FQNEAQ (reference sequence). CDR3 DNA sequence: TGTGCCAGCAGCCAACTGTTTACCGGGGAGCTGTTTTTT. As protein: CASSQLFTGELFF.

CDR3 protein: CASSVTGGLGTEAFF. The CDR3 DNA is TGTGCCAGCAGCGTAACAGGGGGCTTGGGGACTGAAGCTTTCTTT. The chain couples TRBV9 to TRBJ1-1; TRBD1 matches 9 bases. This CDR3 is built from 15 residues. V was pared by 1 base and J by 5 bases, with 6 bases of the junction left unmatched. The germline V gene has CDR1 SGDLS and CDR2 YYNGEE.

The rearrangement joins TRBV6-1 to TRBJ1-2; D gene ambiguous. The germline V and J ends were trimmed by 0 bases and 12 bases, with 14 bases remaining between them. The germline gives CDR1 MNHNS, CDR2 SASEGT. This CDR3 region has 13 residues. This chain's CDR3 is CASSEAGGNLNTF. CDR3 coding DNA: TGTGCCAGCAGTGAAGCGGGCGGGAACTTGAACACCTTC.

V gene TRBV6-1 combines with J gene TRBJ2-3; D is unclear. The CDR3 extends over 16 amino acids. V lost 4 bases to trimming and J lost 0 bases, with 14 bases between them. Per the germline V gene, CDR1 is MNHNS and CDR2 is SASEGT. CDR3 protein: CASSGRLQRSTDTQYF. Here the CDR3 DNA reads TGTGCCAGCAGTGGGCGACTCCAAAGAAGCACAGATACGCAGTATTTT.

This clone was seen a single time. J is TRBJ2-1 and V is TRBV18, with TRBD1 matching 8 bases. J was trimmed by 9 bases and V by 5 bases; bases with no gene match: 12. CDR1 KGHSH and CDR2 LQKENI come from the germline V gene. The length of the CDR3 is 15 residues. The CDR3 here is CASSNRQGISGEQFF. CDR3 in DNA: TGTGCCAGCTCAAACCGACAGGGGATCTCGGGTGAGCAGTTCTTC.

The rearrangement uses TRBV27 and TRBJ1-2; perhaps TRBD1 as D (5 bases). This CDR3 spans 13 amino acids. V lost 7 bases and J lost 7, with 16 bases in between. Germline assignment: CDR1 MNHEY and CDR2 SMNVEV (reference sequence). Written as DNA, the CDR3 is TGTGCCAGCAAACCCTCAGGGTCGTTTGGCTACACCTTC. This encodes CASKPSGSFGYTF.

Only a few counts were recorded for this clone. The gene calls are TRBV4-1 and TRBJ1-1; D possibly corresponds to TRBD1 (6 bases). Germline V gene lookup returns CDR1 MGHRA and CDR2 YSYEKL. This CDR3 is built from 12 residues. V was pared by 1 base and J by 11 bases, with 11 bases between. CDR3 amino acids: CASSQVAGDAFF. The CDR3 nucleotides read TGCGCCAGCAGCCAAGTCGCAGGGGATGCTTTCTTT.

This clone occurred a few times. The chain links TRBV27 to TRBJ1-1; perhaps TRBD1 as D (5 bases). This CDR3 contains 13 residues. Trimming shortened V by 4 bases and J by 4 bases, and 10 bases separated the two germline ends. The germline CDR1 and CDR2 sequences are MNHEY and SMNVEV (reference sequence). The CDR3: CASSSPGRTEAFF. The CDR3 coding sequence is TGTGCCAGCAGTTCCCCGGGGCGCACTGAAGCTTTCTTT.

V usage is TRBV11-3 and J usage is TRBJ2-3; TRBD2 matches at 7 bases. Looked up from germline, CDR1 is SGHNT and CDR2 is YENEEA. This CDR3 is built from 12 residues. V was clipped by 5 bases and J by 11 bases; unmatched bases: 7. CDR3 amino acids: CASSVGLDGQYF. The CDR3 bases are TGTGCCAGCAGCGTTGGACTAGACGGGCAGTATTTT.

The chain combines TRBV19 with TRBJ1-1, with 7 bases fitting TRBD1. V shed 7 bases, J shed 5 bases, and the junction held 10 bases outside the gene matches. The CDR3 extends over 14 amino acids. The germline gives CDR1 LNHDA, CDR2 SQIVND (reference sequence). The CDR3 sequence is CASTPSRGGTEAFF. The CDR3 bases are TGTGCCAGTACCCCGAGCAGGGGGGGAACTGAAGCTTTCTTT.

The V gene is TRBV19, the J gene TRBJ2-3; D unresolved. CDR3 length equals 14 residues. Trimming cost V 6 bases and J 3 bases, with 13 bases left between them. Germline-derived CDR1 and CDR2 are LNHDA and SQIVND (reference sequence). The CDR3 spells CASRMRRSTDTQYF. As DNA, the CDR3 is TGTGCCAGTAGGATGCGGAGATCGACAGATACGCAGTATTTT.

In its sample, this clone was seen a few times. This specimen includes other DNA sequences encoding the same CDR3. The rearrangement links TRBV27 to TRBJ2-7; no clear D gene. CDR1 is MNHEY, CDR2 SMNVEV, per germline (reference sequence). The length of the CDR3 is 13 residues. Trimming cost V 2 bases and J 0 bases, with 5 bases left between them. In DNA, the CDR3 is TGTGCCAGCAGTTTAGGTACCTCCTACGAGCAGTACTTC. Translating gives CASSLGTSYEQYF.